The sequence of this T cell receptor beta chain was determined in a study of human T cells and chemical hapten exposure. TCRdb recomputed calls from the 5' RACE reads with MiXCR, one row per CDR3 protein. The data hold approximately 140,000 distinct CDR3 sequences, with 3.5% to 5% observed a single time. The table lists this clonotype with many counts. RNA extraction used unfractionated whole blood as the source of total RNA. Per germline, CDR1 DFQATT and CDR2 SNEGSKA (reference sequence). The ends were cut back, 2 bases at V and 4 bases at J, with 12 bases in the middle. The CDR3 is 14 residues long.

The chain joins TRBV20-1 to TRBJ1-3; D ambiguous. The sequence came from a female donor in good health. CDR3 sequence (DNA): TGCAGTGCTAGAAGGGCGGCGGGCGGAAACACCATATATTTT. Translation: CSARRAAGGNTIYF.